This T cell receptor (beta chain) was sequenced for a study of T cell responses to AZD1222 COVID-19 vaccine. Findings and caveats of the study: Donors in the cohort were predominantly white British and more often female, and clonal diversity was possibly underestimated. Close to half of all spike-specific TCRs reportedly target regions of the variants that are unmutated. The peak T cell response came first, and repertoires were sampled only after it.

As concerns this clone: Antigen: not known.

Sequenced by immunoSEQ multiplex PCR; TCRdb stores in-frame clones only, minus some. The data show 100,000 to 150,000 clones, roughly 90% seen once. Trimming shortened V by 5 bases and J by 4 bases, and 14 bases separated the two germline ends. The length of the CDR3 is 14 residues. In germline, CDR1 is MNHEY, CDR2 SVGAGI. The sequence came from an adult in good health. V is TRBV6-5 and J is TRBJ1-2; a possible D gene is TRBD1 (5 bases). The starting material was peripheral blood, obtained on day 0 of MenACWY control vaccination. CDR3 amino acids: CASSQGGGIYGYTF. The CDR3 nucleotides are TGTGCCAGCAGTCAGGGAGGAGGGATCTATGGCTACACCTTC.